This T cell receptor (beta chain) was sequenced in a study of blood T cell repertoires in COVID-19. Study context: Spain, Italy and the United States supplied samples that represented acute and convalescent COVID-19. PBMCs, B-cell-depleted T cells, or T cells were the source of the cDNA or gDNA that made up the material.

Per the study methods: Amplified reference gene primers provided the basis for estimating nucleated cell counts. Some clones are missing from TCRdb's copy, which holds only in-frame ones; the method was immunoSEQ multiplex PCR. V and J calls and clone size are those listed in that table; D and trimming were worked out from the DNA. This table holds more than 300,000 clones, about 90% found once. V was clipped by 3 bases and J by 3 bases; unmatched bases: 5. This CDR3 comprises 15 residues. Germline V gene data show CDR1 as SGHNT and CDR2 as YYREEE (reference sequence). Sequenced material: peripheral blood. This TCR was recovered from a woman aged 18 to 35 who had recovered from COVID-19. The V call is TRBV5-4, the J call TRBJ2-5; 10 nucleotides agree with TRBD1. The CDR3 spells CASSSPTGGEETQYF. The CDR3, as DNA: TGTGCCAGCAGCTCTCCGACAGGGGGCGAAGAGACCCAGTACTTC. The full variable domain, completed using reference TRBV5-4 and TRBJ2-5, is ETGVTQSPTHLIKTRGQQVTLRCSSQSGHNTVSWYQQALGQGPQFIFQYYREEENGRGNFPPRFSGLQFPNYSSELNVNALELDDSALYLCASSSPTGGEETQYFGPGTRLLVL.